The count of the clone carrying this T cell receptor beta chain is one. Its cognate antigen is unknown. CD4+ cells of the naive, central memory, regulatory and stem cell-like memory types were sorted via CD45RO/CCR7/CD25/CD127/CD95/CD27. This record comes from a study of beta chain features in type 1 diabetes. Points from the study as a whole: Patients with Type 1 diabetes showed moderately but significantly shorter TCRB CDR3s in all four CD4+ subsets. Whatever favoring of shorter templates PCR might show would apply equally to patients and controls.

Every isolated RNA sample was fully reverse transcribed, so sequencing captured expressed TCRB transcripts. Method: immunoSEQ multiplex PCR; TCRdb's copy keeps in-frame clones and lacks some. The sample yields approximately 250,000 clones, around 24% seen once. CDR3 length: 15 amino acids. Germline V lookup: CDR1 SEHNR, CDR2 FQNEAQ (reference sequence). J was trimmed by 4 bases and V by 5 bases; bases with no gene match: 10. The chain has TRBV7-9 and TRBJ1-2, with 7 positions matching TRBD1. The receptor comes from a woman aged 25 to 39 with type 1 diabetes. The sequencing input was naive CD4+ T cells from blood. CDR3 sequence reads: CASSPPFGDSYGYTF. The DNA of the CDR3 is TGTGCCAGCAGCCCCCCTTTCGGGGACAGCTATGGCTACACCTTC. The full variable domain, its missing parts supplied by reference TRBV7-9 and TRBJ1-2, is DTGVSQNPRHKITKRGQNVTFRCDPISEHNRLYWYRQTLGQGPEFLTYFQNEAQLEKSRLLSDRFSAERPKGSFSTLEIQRTEQGDSAMYLCASSPPFGDSYGYTFGSGTRLTVV.